Listed below are T cell receptor beta chains from one sample, sequenced in a study of Ad26.COV2.S vaccination and SARS-CoV-2 variants. TCRdb's table, derived via immunoSEQ multiplex PCR, lists solely in-frame clones and lacks some. The table shows around 170,000 clones, with around 88% occurring only once. The source material was peripheral blood, sampled after recovery from COVID-19. The receptors here all came from a human donor who had recovered from COVID-19. Both conserved end residues are part of each CDR3. The D gene is left open where the match is weak. Expanded clones are given a class, and other clones once, few, many or no size at all.

v_gene	j_gene	abundance	d_gene	CDR3nt	CDR3aa
TRBV7-2	TRBJ1-5	once	-	TGTGCCAGCAGCTTAGCACGACAGGTGGGCAATCAGCCCCAGCATTTT	CASSLARQVGNQPQHF
TRBV6-5	TRBJ2-5	-	TRBD2	TGTGCCAGCAGTTTCTCTAGCGGGGGGGAGACCCAGTACTTC	CASSFSSGGETQYF
TRBV5-6	TRBJ2-2	-	-	TGTGCCAGCAGCCTAATAGGACTGAACACCGGGGAGCTGTTTTTT	CASSLIGLNTGELFF
TRBV19	TRBJ1-1	-	-	TGTGCCAGTCTCCGTGTGGGTGAATTGAACACTGAAGCTTTCTTT	CASLRVGELNTEAFF
TRBV19	TRBJ1-5	few	-	TGTGCCAGTAGTACAGAGGGTATGAACAATCAGCCCCAGCATTTT	CASSTEGMNNQPQHF
TRBV6-1	TRBJ1-2	-	-	TGTGCCAGCAGTGATGAGGGGTTCTATGGCTACACCTTC	CASSDEGFYGYTF
TRBV6-1	TRBJ2-7	-	TRBD2	TGTGCCAGCAGTGAAGCAGAAGCGGGAGAAAGGGTCTACGAGCAGTACTTC	CASSEAEAGERVYEQYF
TRBV24-1	TRBJ1-4	few	-	TGTGCCACCAGTAACCCGCAAGATGACTCAAATGAAAAACTGTTTTTT	CATSNPQDDSNEKLFF
TRBV28	TRBJ2-7	-	TRBD1	TGTGCCAGCAGTTCGCGGGGACAGGGGAACGAGCAGTACTTC	CASSSRGQGNEQYF
TRBV24-1	TRBJ2-7	-	TRBD1	TGTGCCACCCGGTCCGGCGGACAGGGGGAACGTGAGCAGTACTTC	CATRSGGQGEREQYF
TRBV12-5	TRBJ1-2	-	-	TGTGCTAGTGGTTTTCAGTCAGGGGCCTTCGACTATGGCTACACCTTC	CASGFQSGAFDYGYTF
TRBV6-5	TRBJ2-7	-	-	TGTGCCAGCAGTTATGGATCAGGGGCCTACGAGCAGTACTTC	CASSYGSGAYEQYF
TRBV4-1	TRBJ2-5	-	TRBD1	TGCGCCAGCAGCCCGGGACAGGGGACGGGGCCCCAAGAGACCCAGTACTTC	CASSPGQGTGPQETQYF
TRBV19	TRBJ1-1	-	-	TGTGCCAGTAGTCCGGGGACTGCTTACACTGAAGCTTTCTTT	CASSPGTAYTEAFF
TRBV15	TRBJ1-3	-	-	TGTGCCACCAGCAGAGATGGAGGGTTAGCGTCTGGAAACACCATATATTTT	CATSRDGGLASGNTIYF
TRBV5-5	TRBJ1-5	-	-	TGTGCCAGCAGCTTACAGGGATATTCGCAAGGTCAGCCCCAGCATTTT	CASSLQGYSQGQPQHF
TRBV2	TRBJ2-3	-	TRBD2	TGTGCCAGCAGTGAAGCAGCGGGGGTGGCAGATACGCAGTATTTT	CASSEAAGVADTQYF
TRBV7-7	TRBJ2-1	-	TRBD2	TGTGCCAGCAGCTTCGGACTAGCGGGCAACAATGAGCAGTTCTTC	CASSFGLAGNNEQFF
TRBV11-2	TRBJ1-1	-	-	TGTGCCAGCAGCTTAGGAGGGGGGCAGAACACTGAAGCTTTCTTT	CASSLGGGQNTEAFF
TRBV6-1	TRBJ2-2	-	-	TGTGCCAGCAGTGACATAGCTGGGGGTTGGGCCGGGGAGCTGTTTTTT	CASSDIAGGWAGELFF
TRBV3-1/TRBV3-2	TRBJ1-2	-	TRBD1	TGTGCCAGCAGCATCATCCGGACAGGGGGCTATGGCTACACCTTC	CASSIIRTGGYGYTF
TRBV7-3	TRBJ1-2	-	TRBD1	TGTGCCAGCAGCTCGGGACAGACTAAGGGGTCGCGGGGCTACACCTTC	CASSSGQTKGSRGYTF
TRBV24-1	TRBJ2-1	-	-	TGTGCCACCAGTGATCCAAATGAGCGGTGGGATGAGCAGTTCTTC	CATSDPNERWDEQFF
TRBV7-9	TRBJ2-1	-	TRBD1	TGTGCCAGCAGCTCGGACAGGGGGTATATGAATGAGCAGTTCTTC	CASSSDRGYMNEQFF
TRBV2	TRBJ1-2	-	TRBD1	TGTGCCAGCAGTGAAGCGCTTCAGGGGGTTTATGGCTACACCTTC	CASSEALQGVYGYTF
TRBV2	TRBJ2-3	-	-	TGTGCCAGCAGGGAGGGGGGCACAGATACGCAGTATTTT	CASREGGTDTQYF
TRBV6-1	TRBJ2-3	-	TRBD2	TGTGCCAGCAGTGAAATCCCCTGGGGCGGGGGGTTTGCAGATACGCAGTATTTT	CASSEIPWGGGFADTQYF
TRBV5-6	TRBJ1-2	-	TRBD1	TGTGCCAGCAGTTTCGACAGGGCTCTAAGGGGCTACACCTTC	CASSFDRALRGYTF
TRBV2	TRBJ2-7	-	-	TGTGCCAGCCGAGGCTCCGGGACCTCCTACGAGCAGTACTTC	CASRGSGTSYEQYF
TRBV21-1	TRBJ1-1	-	-	TGTGCCACCGTCCCCTCGCGAGCTTTCTTT	CATVPSRAFF
TRBV6-5	TRBJ2-7	-	TRBD2	TGTGCCAGCAGTCCCGGGACTAGCGGGTTCTTTAAGTACTTC	CASSPGTSGFFKYF
TRBV3-1/TRBV3-2	TRBJ1-3	-	-	TGTGCCAGCACCCCGACTGGCGGAAACCGTGGAAACACCATATATTTT	CASTPTGGNRGNTIYF
TRBV18	TRBJ2-3	-	-	TGTGCCAGCTCACCACGGGACGTTACTAGCACAGATACGCAGTATTTT	CASSPRDVTSTDTQYF
TRBV4-2	TRBJ2-3	-	TRBD2	TGTGCCAGCAGCTTTGGGACTAGCGGGATCACAGATACGCAGTATTTT	CASSFGTSGITDTQYF
TRBV3-1/TRBV3-2	TRBJ1-2	-	-	TGTGCCAGCAGCCCTTCACAGCCTTATGGCTACACCTTC	CASSPSQPYGYTF
TRBV4-1	TRBJ1-4	-	-	TGCGCCAGCAGCCGTTTCGCAGTTGGAACTAATGAAAAACTGTTTTTT	CASSRFAVGTNEKLFF
TRBV6-5	TRBJ2-7	-	TRBD2	TGTGCCAGCAGCTTCCCCGGGACTAGATTCGAGCAGTACTTC	CASSFPGTRFEQYF
TRBV5-1	TRBJ2-3	-	TRBD2	TGCGCCAGCTCGACTAGCGGGGATCGCACAGATACGCAGTATTTT	CASSTSGDRTDTQYF
TRBV9	TRBJ2-5	once	-	TGTGCCAGCAGCTCCGCCGGGGGCGGGGAGACCCAGTACTTC	CASSSAGGGETQYF
TRBV6-5	TRBJ2-7	-	-	TGTGCCAGCAGACATCCCGGGTACGAGCAGTACTTC	CASRHPGYEQYF
TRBV7-6	TRBJ2-5	-	-	TGTGCCAGCAGTCCATTCGGGGAGACCCAGTACTTC	CASSPFGETQYF
TRBV7-2	TRBJ1-3	-	-	TGTGCCAGCAGCTTAGAAGGGAACTCTGGAAACACCATATATTTT	CASSLEGNSGNTIYF
TRBV3-1/TRBV3-2	TRBJ2-7	few	TRBD2	TGTGCCAGCAGCCGAGGACTAGCGGGAGCGGGAGAGCAGTACTTC	CASSRGLAGAGEQYF
TRBV5-1	TRBJ2-6	once	-	TGCGCCAGCAGCGGTGGGGGACGAAACTCTGGGGCCAACGTCCTGACTTTC	CASSGGGRNSGANVLTF
TRBV20-1	TRBJ2-1	-	TRBD2	TGCAGTGAGCGGGGGGGCAGCGAGCAGTTCTTC	CSERGGSEQFF
TRBV27	TRBJ2-1	once	TRBD1	TGTGCCAGCAGTTTATGGGGACAGTCGACCTACAATGAGCAGTTCTTC	CASSLWGQSTYNEQFF
TRBV6-5	TRBJ1-2	-	-	TGTGCCAGCAGTTCCTCTACGGTAGGGGGGGACTATGGCTACACCTTC	CASSSSTVGGDYGYTF
TRBV5-4	TRBJ1-5	-	-	TGTGCCAGCAGCTTGTGGCAGGGGAATCAGCCCCAGCATTTT	CASSLWQGNQPQHF
TRBV6-5	TRBJ2-1	-	TRBD2	TGTGCCAGCAACAAGCGGGGCTCCTACAATGAGCAGTTCTTC	CASNKRGSYNEQFF
TRBV28	TRBJ2-5	-	-	TGTGCCAGCAGTTCACGACAGTTACTGGCGACCCAGTACTTC	CASSSRQLLATQYF
TRBV5-4	TRBJ2-5	-	TRBD1	TGTGCCAGCAGCTTGTCTCCCAGGGGGTCAGAGACCCAGTACTTC	CASSLSPRGSETQYF